This T cell receptor beta chain was identified during a study of blood T cell repertoires in COVID-19 (dated by TCRdb to between 2020 and 2021). At the level of the whole study: Samples from collaborators originated in the United States, Italy and Spain and spanned both the acute and convalescent phases of COVID-19. The material from the prospective study consisted of cDNA or gDNA derived from T cells, B-cell-depleted T cells, or PBMCs. Subjects who had been exposed to COVID-19, were actively infected with it, or had recovered from it provided the deeply sampled blood TCRbeta repertoires that made up the dataset. The repertoires were made available in a free public database intended to serve as a resource for research on the immune response to SARS-CoV-2. Samples were obtained from the ongoing ImmuneRACE study (first 160 participants) and from about 1,300 subjects provided by 6 global collaborators. Sample metadata almost always included a de-identified subject ID, COVID-19 status, age in years and sex. HLA class I and class II types, where available, came from metadata supplied by the sample provider rather than from assay-based typing. What the study reported, not specific to this receptor: Clinical and demographic metadata were provided uncurated, with the amount varying by source and participant.

One collaborating source in Seattle enrolled patients while the patients were actively infected and followed the patients over time throughout the course of disease. The collaborating institutions used their own protocols to collect whole blood in K2EDTA tubes. Collaborator samples were shipped for TCRbeta analysis as frozen whole blood, isolated PBMCs, or DNA extracted from either sample type. CDR1 and CDR2 are read off the germline V gene (reference sequence) as LGHDT and YNNKEL. The V end loses 0 bases and the J end loses 10 bases, and a stretch of 18 bases separates them. The cysteine opens and the phenylalanine closes a CDR3 of 15 amino acids. The sequence is cut down to CDR3 DNA, 45 bases in frame from base 1. Details on this clone: Its antigen is unknown. No much larger clone is present one base from it, and per-base qualities are unavailable.

The immunoSEQ Assay, a bias-controlled multiplex PCR, was used to amplify TCRbeta CDR3 regions from genomic DNA. For the original study's pipeline: Nucleated cell counts per sample were estimated from amplification of reference gene primers within the assay. Sequence reads were collapsed and filtered to measure the absolute abundance of every unique TCRbeta CDR3 rearrangement. Productive Simpson clonality was computed per sample as the square root of Simpson's diversity index over productive rearrangements. TCRdb stores this immuneACCESS table with in-frame sequences only. Part of the clones is absent; in the studies checked, under half of the shortfall reflects unresolved V genes, and no reason is known for the rest. The DNA was the basis for D and trimming; V, J and clone size are from that table. Present in this sample are 200,000 to 250,000 clones, roughly 85% of which were seen just once. The biggest ten clones account for 4.5% to 5.5% of the sample.

This chain joins TRBV3-1 (or the pseudogene TRBV3-2) to TRBJ1-1, and the D gene may be TRBD1, 5 bases matching. Sequences were obtained from peripheral blood. This sequence was found in a man aged 50-60 years with COVID-19, enrolled during active disease. The CDR3 protein: CASSQDMGLKGRAFF. The bases are TGTGCCAGCAGCCAAGATATGGGACTTAAGGGTCGAGCTTTCTTT.